This T cell receptor (beta chain) was retrieved from a study of cytomegalovirus exposure and HLA in healthy donors. Note on this clone: Its antigen is undetermined.

The study, taken as a whole, reports: Subsequent analysis revealed that first-cohort TCR clusters tended to co-occur in the roughly 120 validation repertoires.

Clones were sequenced by immunoSEQ multiplex PCR, and TCRdb holds only the in-frame ones, with some missing. This table holds about 150,000 clones, around four fifths found once. V dropped 5 bases and J dropped 4; count of bases not matched to a gene: 6. The CDR3 loop spans 14 amino acids. The germline CDR1 and CDR2 sequences are SSHAT and FNYEAQ (reference sequence). The sequencing sample was made of PBMCs. The chain joins TRBV7-7 to TRBJ2-7; 9 nucleotides agree with TRBD1. The sequence was collected from a man aged 25-40 years in good health and CMV-seropositive. This CDR3 is CASSPTGGSYEQYF. Written as DNA, the CDR3 is TGTGCCAGCAGCCCCACAGGGGGCTCTTACGAGCAGTACTTC.